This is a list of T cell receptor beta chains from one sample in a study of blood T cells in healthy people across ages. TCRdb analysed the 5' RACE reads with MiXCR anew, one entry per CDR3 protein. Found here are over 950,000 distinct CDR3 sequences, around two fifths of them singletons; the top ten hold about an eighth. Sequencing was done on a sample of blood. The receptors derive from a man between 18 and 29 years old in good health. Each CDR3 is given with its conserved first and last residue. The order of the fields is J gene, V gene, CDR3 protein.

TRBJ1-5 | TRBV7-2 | CASSRSGSNQPQHF
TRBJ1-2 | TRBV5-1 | CASSSTGDHGYTF
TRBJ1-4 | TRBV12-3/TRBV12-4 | CASSVGRQGGELFF
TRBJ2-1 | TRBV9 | CASSAQPVNEQFF
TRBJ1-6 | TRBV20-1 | CSARVPGSGSPLHF
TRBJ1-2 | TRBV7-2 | CASGPWEGVNYGYTF
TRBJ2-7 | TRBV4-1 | CASSQDSRATYEQYF
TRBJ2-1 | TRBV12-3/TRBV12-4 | CASSPGGAGLYNEQFF
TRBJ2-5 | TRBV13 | CASSLGAGRSGETQYF
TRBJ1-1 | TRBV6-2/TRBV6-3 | CASRPPTTGGREAFF
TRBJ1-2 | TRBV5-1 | CASAGTGKAHGYTF
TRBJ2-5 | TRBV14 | CASSLLPLGETQYF
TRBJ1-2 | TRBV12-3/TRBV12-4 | CASSLGLGAGYGYTF
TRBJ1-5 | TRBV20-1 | CSASPGGGGNQPQHF
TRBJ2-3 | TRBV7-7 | CASSPPDGTDTQYF
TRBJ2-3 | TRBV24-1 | CATSDPRHLDTQYF
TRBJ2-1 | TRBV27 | CASSFVRGHNEQFF
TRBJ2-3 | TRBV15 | CATSSPDSYERADTQYF
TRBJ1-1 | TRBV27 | CATWLSGGLNTEAFF
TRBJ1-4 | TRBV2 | CASSVRDNEKLFF
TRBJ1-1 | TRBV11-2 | CASSSRGVAGTEAFF